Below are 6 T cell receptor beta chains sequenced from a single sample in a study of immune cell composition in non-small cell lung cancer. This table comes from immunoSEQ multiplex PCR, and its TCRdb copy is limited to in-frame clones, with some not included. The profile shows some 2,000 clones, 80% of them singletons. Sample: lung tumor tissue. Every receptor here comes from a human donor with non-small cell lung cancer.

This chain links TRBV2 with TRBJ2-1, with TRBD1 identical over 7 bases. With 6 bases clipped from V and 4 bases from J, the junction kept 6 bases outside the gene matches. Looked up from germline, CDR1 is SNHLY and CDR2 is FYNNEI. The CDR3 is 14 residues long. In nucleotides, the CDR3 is TGTGCCAGCAGGGACAGGTCCTATTACAATGAGCAGTTCTTC. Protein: CASRDRSYYNEQFF.

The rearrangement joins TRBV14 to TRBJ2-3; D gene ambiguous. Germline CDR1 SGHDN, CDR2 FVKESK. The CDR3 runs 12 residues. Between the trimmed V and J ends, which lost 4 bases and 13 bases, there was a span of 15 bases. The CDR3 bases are TGTGCCAGCAGCCCGGCGGCCCCTCAAGAGTATTTT. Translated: CASSPAAPQEYF.

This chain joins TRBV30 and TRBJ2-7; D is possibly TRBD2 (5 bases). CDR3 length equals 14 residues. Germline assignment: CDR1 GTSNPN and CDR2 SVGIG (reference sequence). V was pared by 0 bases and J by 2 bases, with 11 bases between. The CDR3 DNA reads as TGTGCCTGGAGTGTACAGCCGGGAACCTACGAGCAGTACTTC. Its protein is CAWSVQPGTYEQYF.

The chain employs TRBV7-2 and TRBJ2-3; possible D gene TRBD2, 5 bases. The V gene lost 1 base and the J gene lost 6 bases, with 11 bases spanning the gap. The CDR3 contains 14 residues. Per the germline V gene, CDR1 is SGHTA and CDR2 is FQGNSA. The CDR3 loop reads CASSLDLAPDTQYF. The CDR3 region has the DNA TGTGCCAGCAGCTTAGATCTAGCACCGGATACGCAGTATTTT.

CDR3 in amino acids: CASSLGQGSNQPQHF. The DNA of the CDR3 is TGTGCCAGCAGTCTGGGACAGGGGAGCAATCAGCCCCAGCATTTT. The chain couples TRBV27 to TRBJ1-5; 10 bases fit TRBD1. Germline-derived CDR1 and CDR2 are MNHEY and SMNVEV (reference sequence). This CDR3 contains 15 residues. With V trimmed by 5 bases and J by 1 base, 2 bases remained unmatched.

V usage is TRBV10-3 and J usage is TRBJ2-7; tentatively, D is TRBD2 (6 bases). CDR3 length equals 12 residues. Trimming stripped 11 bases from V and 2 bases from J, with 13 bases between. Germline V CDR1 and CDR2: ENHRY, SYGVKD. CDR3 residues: CASGRETYEQYF. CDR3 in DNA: TGTGCCTCGGGGCGGGAAACCTACGAGCAGTACTTC.